Detailed here is one T cell receptor (beta chain). Its antigen is not identified. This entry is derived from a study of T cells in Graves' hyperthyroidism and ophthalmopathy. General study findings and limits: Most clonotypes that expanded in the thyroid above 0.001 also showed up in blood. Median prediction lead before ophthalmopathy onset was about 6.7 months with the model.

Amplified TCR beta CDR3 regions came from RNA transcripts. A set of HTBI primers served as the primers for a first-round RT-PCR of the TCR CDR3. TCRdb ran MiXCR on the multiplex PCR reads and lists one entry per CDR3 protein. The data hold hundreds of thousands of distinct CDR3 sequences, with roughly 40% observed a single time. The CDR3 consists of 17 residues. The junction had 5 bases not matched to a gene; V was cut back by 6 bases and J by 0 bases. The germline V gene has CDR1 ENHRY and CDR2 SYGVKD. Stability of Graves' hyperthyroidism was defined as absent ophthalmopathy progression within 18 months.

V usage is TRBV10-3 and J usage is TRBJ2-3; 14 bases are a match to TRBD2. The TCR was taken from a man aged 18 to 30 with Graves' hyperthyroidism. Sequencing was carried out using blood. For the CDR3, the DNA is TGTGCCATCAGCGGGACTAGCGGGGGAGGTAGCACAGATACGCAGTATTTT. Protein product: CAISGTSGGGSTDTQYF.